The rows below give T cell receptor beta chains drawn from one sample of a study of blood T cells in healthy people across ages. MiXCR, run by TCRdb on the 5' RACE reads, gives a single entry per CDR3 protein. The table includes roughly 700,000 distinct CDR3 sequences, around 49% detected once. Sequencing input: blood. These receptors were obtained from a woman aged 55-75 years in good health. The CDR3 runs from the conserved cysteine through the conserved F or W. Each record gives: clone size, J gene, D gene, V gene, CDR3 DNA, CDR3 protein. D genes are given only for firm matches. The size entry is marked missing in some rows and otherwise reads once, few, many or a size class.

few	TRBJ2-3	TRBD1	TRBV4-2	TGTGCCAGCAGCCAAGAGCTGGGACAGGGGATCACAGATACGCAGTATTTT	CASSQELGQGITDTQYF
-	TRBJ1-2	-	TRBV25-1	TGTGCCACAGTCCCGGAGGCAGGGTATGGCTACACCTTC	CATVPEAGYGYTF
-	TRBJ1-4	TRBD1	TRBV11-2	TGTGCCAGCAGCTCCCGGGACAGGGCTGTAGAAAAACTGTCTTTT	CASSSRDRAVEKLSF
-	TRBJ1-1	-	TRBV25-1	TGTGCCAGCAGTGAGAGTTACCTGAACACTGAAGCTTTCTTT	CASSESYLNTEAFF
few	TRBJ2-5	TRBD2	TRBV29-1	TGCAGCGTCGGACTAGACAATGAGCAGTACTTC	CSVGLDNEQYF
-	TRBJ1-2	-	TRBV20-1	TGCAGTGCTATAGGGGACGGAAACTATGGCTACACCTTC	CSAIGDGNYGYTF
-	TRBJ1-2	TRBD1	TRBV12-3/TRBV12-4	TGTGCCAGCAATCGCGACAGGGTCTATGGCTACACCTTC	CASNRDRVYGYTF
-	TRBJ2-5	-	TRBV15	TGTGCCACCAGCAGAGACAGCGCCAAGACCCAGTACTTC	CATSRDSAKTQYF
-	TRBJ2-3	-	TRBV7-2	TGTACCAGCAGCTTAGCGCGAGGGGGGGATACGCAGTATTTT	CTSSLARGGDTQYF
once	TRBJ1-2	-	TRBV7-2	TGTGCCAGCAGCTTAGACAGGTTCGACTATGGCTACACCTTC	CASSLDRFDYGYTF
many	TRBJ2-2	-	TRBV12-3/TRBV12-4	TGTGCCAGCAGTTTAGTCAGGAGCTACACCGGGGAGCTGTTTTTT	CASSLVRSYTGELFF
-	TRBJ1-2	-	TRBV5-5	TGTGCCAGCAGCTTGGCGGCGGGCTATGGCTACACCTTC	CASSLAAGYGYTF
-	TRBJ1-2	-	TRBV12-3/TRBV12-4	TGTGCCAGCAGCTCTCGACAGAGGGGCTACACCTTC	CASSSRQRGYTF
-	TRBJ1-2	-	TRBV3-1	TGTGCCAGCAGCCAAAACGGGATCCCCGACTACACCTTC	CASSQNGIPDYTF
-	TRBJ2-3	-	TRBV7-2	TGTGCCAGCAGCTTCTCTTGGGGCGGGAAGGGAGATACGCAGTATTTT	CASSFSWGGKGDTQYF
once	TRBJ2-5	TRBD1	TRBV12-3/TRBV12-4	TGTGCCAGCACCTTAGGGACAGGGGGCGCGGAGACCCAGTACTTC	CASTLGTGGAETQYF
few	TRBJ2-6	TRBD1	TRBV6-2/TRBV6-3	TGTGCCAGTCGGACAGGGGCCGCTGGGGCCAACGTCCTGACTTTC	CASRTGAAGANVLTF
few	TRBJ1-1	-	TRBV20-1	TGCAGTGCTAGAGATCGGACAACGAACACTGAAGCTTTCTTT	CSARDRTTNTEAFF
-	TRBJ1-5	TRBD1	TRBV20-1	TGCAGTGCTTTCGGACAGGGTTTAAATCAGCCCCAGCATTTT	CSAFGQGLNQPQHF
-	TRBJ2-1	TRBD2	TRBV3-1	TGTGCCAGCAGCCAAGATACGCTAGCGGGAGGGTACAGCTCCTACAATGAGCAGTTCTTC	CASSQDTLAGGYSSYNEQFF
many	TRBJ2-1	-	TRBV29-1	TGCAGCGTCAAGACAGAGCGCTCCTACAATGAGCAGTTCTTC	CSVKTERSYNEQFF
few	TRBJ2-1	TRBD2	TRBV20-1	TGCAGTGCTAGACCGTTAGCGGGAGGCTACAATGAGCAGTTCTTC	CSARPLAGGYNEQFF
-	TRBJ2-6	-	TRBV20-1	TGCAGTGCTATCCCAGGGGGGTCTGGGGCCAACGTCCTGACTTTC	CSAIPGGSGANVLTF
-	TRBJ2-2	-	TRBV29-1	TGCAGCGCCGGGACATACACCGGGGAGCTGTTTTTT	CSAGTYTGELFF
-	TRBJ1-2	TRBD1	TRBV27	TGTGCCAGCAGTTTTTCCGGGACAGGGGGCGGCGGCTACACCTTC	CASSFSGTGGGGYTF
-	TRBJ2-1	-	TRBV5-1	TGCGCCAGCAGCTTGCAAGCGGCCTACAATGAGCAGTTCTTC	CASSLQAAYNEQFF
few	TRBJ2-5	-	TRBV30	TGTGCCTGGAGCGGGTCCGAGACCCAGTACTTC	CAWSGSETQYF
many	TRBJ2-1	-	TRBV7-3	TGTGCCAGCAGCTCCTCCGGGAGTAAAGATATCCATGAGCAGTTCTTC	CASSSSGSKDIHEQFF
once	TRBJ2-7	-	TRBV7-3	TGTGCCAGCAGCCCTATGGAGGGGCTCGAGCAGTACTTC	CASSPMEGLEQYF
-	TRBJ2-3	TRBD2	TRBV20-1	TGCAGGGTTAGCGGGAGAAGGGAAGATACGCAGTATTTT	CRVSGRREDTQYF
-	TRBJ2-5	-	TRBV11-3	TGTGCCAGCAGTCCCGGCGGCGGAGAGCCAGGGACCCAGTACTTC	CASSPGGGEPGTQYF
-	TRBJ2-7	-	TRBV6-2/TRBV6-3	TGTGCCTGCAGTTACCGGGGCAGCGTCTACGAGCAGTACTTC	CACSYRGSVYEQYF
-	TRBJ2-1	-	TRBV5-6	TGTGCCGGCAGCCCGGACCTCGAGCCCTACAATGAGCAGTTCTTC	CAGSPDLEPYNEQFF
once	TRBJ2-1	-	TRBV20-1	TGCAGTGCTAGAGGGGGTGAGGCTAGCGCCTACAACGAGCAGTTCTTC	CSARGGEASAYNEQFF
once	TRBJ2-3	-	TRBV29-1	TGCAGCGTTGAATGGCAGAGACAAGCCTCGACAGATACGCAGTATTTT	CSVEWQRQASTDTQYF
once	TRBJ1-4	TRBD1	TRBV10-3	TGTGCCATCAGTGCGGACAGGGGTAATGAAAAACTGTTTTTT	CAISADRGNEKLFF
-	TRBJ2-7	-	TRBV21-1	TGTGCCAGCAGCAAAGGGGGGTTGGTTATAGCGGGAGTGGTTTTTTTGGGCTACGAGCAGTACTTC	CASSKGGLVIAGVVFLGYEQYF
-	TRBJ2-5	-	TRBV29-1	TGCAGCGTTGACTGGGGACAACCGCCAGAGACCCAGTACTTC	CSVDWGQPPETQYF
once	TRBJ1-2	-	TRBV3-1	TGTGCCAGCAGCCAAGAGGCTACCGCGGGCGGCTACACCTTC	CASSQEATAGGYTF
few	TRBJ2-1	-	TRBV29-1	TGCAGCGTTGAAGAACACGGGCGAGGGTATGAGCAGTTCTTC	CSVEEHGRGYEQFF
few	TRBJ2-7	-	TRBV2	TGTGCCAGCAGGTTACGGGACTACGAGCAGTACTTC	CASRLRDYEQYF
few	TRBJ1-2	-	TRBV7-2	TGTGCCAGCAGCTTACCAGGGTTCGATGGCTACACCTTC	CASSLPGFDGYTF
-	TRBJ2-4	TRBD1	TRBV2	TGTGCCTCTGACCGGGACAGGCGTACATTAAAGTACTTC	CASDRDRRTLKYF
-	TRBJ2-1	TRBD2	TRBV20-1	TGCAGTGCTAGAGGCACTAGCGGGAACGCCTACAATGAGCAGTTCTTC	CSARGTSGNAYNEQFF
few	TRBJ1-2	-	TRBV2	TGTGCCAGCATCAGGGGAGGATTTTATGGCTACACCTTC	CASIRGGFYGYTF
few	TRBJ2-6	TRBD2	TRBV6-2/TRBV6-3	TGTGCCAGCAGTGCCTACGCCGGGACTAGCGGAGACTCTGGGGCCAACGTCCTGACTTTC	CASSAYAGTSGDSGANVLTF
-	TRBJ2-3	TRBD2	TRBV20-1	TGCAGTGCTAGAGATCTAGCGGGGCTAGCATTAGATACGCAGTATTTT	CSARDLAGLALDTQYF
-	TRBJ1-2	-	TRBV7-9	TGTGCCAGCAGCGCCGAGGAGGGAGCTGGCTACACCTTC	CASSAEEGAGYTF
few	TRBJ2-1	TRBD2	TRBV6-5	TGTGCCAGCAGTTACTTGGCTAGCGGGAGGGCCGAATTCGACAATGAGCAGTTCTTC	CASSYLASGRAEFDNEQFF